This T cell receptor (beta chain) stems from a study of OX40 agonist ivuxolimab in advanced cancers. Background for the entire study: The costimulatory receptor OX40 (CD134) was targeted by ivuxolimab, a fully human IgG2 agonistic monoclonal antibody. Intravenous ivuxolimab was administered to patients every 2 weeks at six dose levels: 0.01, 0.1, 0.3, 1.5, 3 and 10 mg/kg. Of the approximately 50 dose-escalation patients, hepatocellular carcinoma was present in approximately 20, melanoma in around 15, renal cell carcinoma in 9 and head and neck cancer in 9. In the dose-escalation cohort, 70% to 85% of patients were male, and the mean age was around 60 years with a range of roughly 20 to 80. Prior anti-PD-1, anti-PD-L1 or anti-CTLA-4 therapy was permitted, and checkpoint inhibitors had been received by about 36% of dose-escalation patients. Partial responses occurred in three dose-escalation patients: two with cutaneous melanoma and one with hepatocellular carcinoma. The point of sequencing TCRbeta in the periphery was to test whether ivuxolimab changed TCR sequence diversity and drove clonal T-cell expansion. The paper reports the monotherapy dose-escalation portion (N of about 50 patients) of the phase I ivuxolimab trial.

Turning to this clone: Its antigen is still unknown. Base qualities were left out, and no much larger clone turns up one base away.

Genomic DNA was isolated from the sorted cells so that the TCRbeta CDR3 region could be sequenced. The immunoSEQ Assay was used for sequencing of TCRbeta CDR3 regions. The table was pulled from immuneACCESS by TCRdb, which kept in-frame rearrangements only. Such tables lose some clones; where checked, under half of the loss comes from unresolved V genes, and the rest has no known cause. The sample table records about 80,000 clones; about nine tenths of these occur just once. The ten most abundant clones make up approximately 0.25% of the sample. Beyond this particular receptor, the publication reports: After ivuxolimab, CD8+ T cells had more expanded clones than CD4+ T cells on average. Antigen specificity was not determined for the clonally expanded peripheral T cells. At doses of 0.1 to 3.0 mg/kg, clonal expansion of both CD4+ and CD8+ blood T cells was observed from baseline to week 6. In partial responders in the 0.1-3.0 mg/kg groups, normalized peripheral clonal expansion was found to be among the lowest, especially among CD8+ T cells. Low levels of normalized T-cell clonal expansion were also seen in some nonresponding patients.

Patients with autoimmune disease history or receiving systemic immunosuppression were excluded from the trial. Peripheral blood for TCR sequencing was collected from all dose cohorts at baseline, on cycle 4 day 1, and on cycle 7 day 1. The samples were taken from a phase I, first-in-human, multicenter, open-label dose-escalation trial of ivuxolimab. The trial enrolled adults with locally advanced or metastatic head and neck squamous cell, hepatocellular, melanoma or renal cell carcinoma. Before TCR sequencing, CD4+ and CD8+ T cells were separately sorted from peripheral blood. The V end loses 0 bases and the J end loses 8 bases, and a stretch of 19 bases separates them. The CDR3 numbers 17 residues from cysteine through phenylalanine. The CDR3 DNA has 51 bases and is translated from base 1. The germline V gene (reference sequence) supplies CDR1 MNHEY and CDR2 SMNVEV.

Recombination joined TRBV27 with TRBJ1-4; the D region possibly corresponds to TRBD1 (5 bases align). The TCR originated in an adult with an advanced solid tumor such as melanoma, head and neck, liver or kidney cancer. The input for sequencing was CD4+ or CD8+ T cells sorted from blood, taken in a trial of the OX40 agonist ivuxolimab. The bases are TGTGCCAGCAGTTTATCGTGGTCGGGAGTTCGGGGGGAAAAACTGTTTTTT. Protein translation: CASSLSWSGVRGEKLFF.